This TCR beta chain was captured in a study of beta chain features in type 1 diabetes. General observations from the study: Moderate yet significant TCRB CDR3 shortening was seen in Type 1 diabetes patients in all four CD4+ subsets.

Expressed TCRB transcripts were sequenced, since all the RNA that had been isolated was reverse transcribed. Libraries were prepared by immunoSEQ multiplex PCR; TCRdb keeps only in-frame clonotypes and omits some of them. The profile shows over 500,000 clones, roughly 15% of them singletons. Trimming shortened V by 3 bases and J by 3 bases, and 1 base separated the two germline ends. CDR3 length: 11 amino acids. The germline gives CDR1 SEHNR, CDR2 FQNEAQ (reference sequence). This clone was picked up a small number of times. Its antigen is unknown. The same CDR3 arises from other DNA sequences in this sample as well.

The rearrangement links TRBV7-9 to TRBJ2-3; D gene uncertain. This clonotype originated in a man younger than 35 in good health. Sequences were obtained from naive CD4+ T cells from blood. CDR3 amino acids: CASSFTDTQYF. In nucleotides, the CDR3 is TGTGCCAGCAGCTTTACAGATACGCAGTATTTT.